The 7 T cell receptor beta chains presented below share a single source sample, sequenced in a study of blood T cell repertoires in COVID-19. Repertoires were generated with immunoSEQ multiplex PCR, while TCRdb's copy carries only in-frame clones and drops some. This table has roughly 200,000 clones, around nine tenths appearing once. Sequenced sample: peripheral blood. These receptors came from a man aged 55 to 70 with acute or convalescent COVID-19.

This clone was detected only once. This chain links TRBV11-2 with TRBJ2-7; D may be TRBD1 (6 bases). The CDR3 loop spans 15 amino acids. V was cut by 2 bases and J by 2 bases, with 13 bases left in between. Germline-derived CDR1 and CDR2 are SGHAT and FQNNGV. In DNA form, the CDR3 reads TGTGCCAGCAGCTTAAACAGGGTACACACCTACGAGCAGTACTTC. Translating it yields CASSLNRVHTYEQYF.

The chain employs TRBV2 and TRBJ1-4; 7 bases are a match to TRBD1. Germline assignment: CDR1 SNHLY and CDR2 FYNNEI. This CDR3 contains 14 residues. The V and J ends lost 7 bases and 5 bases, in that order; junction bases with no gene match: 7. The chain's CDR3 is CASIGDSRNEKLFF. As DNA, the CDR3 is TGTGCCAGCATTGGGGACAGCCGAAATGAAAAACTGTTTTTT.

This rearrangement joins TRBV28 to TRBJ2-7; 7 bases fit TRBD1. Losses at the gene ends were 5 bases for V and 1 base for J; bases not matched to a gene: 11. The germline V gene encodes CDR1 MDHEN and CDR2 SYDVKM. The CDR3 consists of 16 residues. The CDR3 coding sequence is TGTGCCAGCAGTCTACGAACCGGGACAGTGTCCTACGAGCAGTACTTC. Its translation: CASSLRTGTVSYEQYF.

The rearrangement joins TRBV2 to TRBJ1-2, with TRBD1 matching 7 bases. V lost 6 bases, J lost 1 base, and 2 bases stayed unmatched. Germline V gene sequence: CDR1 SNHLY, CDR2 FYNNEI. CDR3 length: 13 residues. CDR3 protein: CASSPGGNYGYTF. DNA of the CDR3: TGTGCCAGCAGCCCAGGGGGTAACTATGGCTACACCTTC.

The rearrangement uses TRBV30 and TRBJ1-1; 8 bases fit TRBD1. The CDR3 has 11 residues. Germline CDR1 is GTSNPN and CDR2 is SVGIG (reference sequence). The V gene end was trimmed by 5 bases and the J gene end by 7 bases; junction bases not matched to a gene: 3. The CDR3 protein is CAWGQGFEAFF. CDR3 bases: TGTGCCTGGGGACAGGGATTTGAAGCTTTCTTT.

This clone occurred a few times. Likely a read error: the CDR3 ends without its conserved phenylalanine or tryptophan. No DNA is shown, since the ends of the CDR3 on it are uncertain; the CDR3 is the one TCRdb lists. The genes are TRBV10-1 and TRBJ2-7; the D call of TRBD2 is as the table states it, not checked on the DNA. The CDR3 comprises 15 residues, both ends counted. Germline V CDR1 and CDR2: WNHNN, SYGVQD (reference sequence). This CDR3 is CASSESYFPGDGLGS.

The gene calls are TRBV2 and TRBJ1-1; D unclear. V lost 5 bases to trimming and J lost 6 bases, with 10 bases between them. The CDR3 covers 12 residues. Germline CDR1 and CDR2: SNHLY and FYNNEI. The CDR3 is CASSLFVAEAFF. For the CDR3, the DNA is TGTGCCAGCAGTTTGTTCGTCGCTGAAGCTTTCTTT.